The 5 T cell receptor beta chains listed next were all sequenced from one sample in a study of OX40 agonist ivuxolimab in advanced cancers. Libraries came from the immunoSEQ multiplex PCR assay. TCRdb took over this immuneACCESS table, retaining in-frame rearrangements with V and J assigned. Such tables are incomplete; in checked studies, under half of the missing clones stem from an unresolved V gene, and the remainder is unexplained. This sample lists 81,000 or so clones; approximately 94% were detected once. Of the sample, around 15% is held by the ten largest clones. The sequencing used CD4+ or CD8+ T cells sorted from blood, collected in a trial of the OX40 agonist ivuxolimab. These receptors all come from an adult with an advanced solid tumor such as melanoma, head and neck, liver or kidney cancer.

J is TRBJ2-3 and V is TRBV28, with 8 bases lining up with TRBD2. Germline V gene sequence: CDR1 MDHEN, CDR2 SYDVKM. CDR3 size: 14 residues. V dropped 6 bases and J dropped 0; count of bases not matched to a gene: 2. The chain's CDR3 is CASRTSGSTDTQYF. The DNA of the CDR3 is TGTGCCAGCAGAACTAGCGGCAGCACAGATACGCAGTATTTT.

The CDR3 here is CASSFYGQGYEQYF. The CDR3 DNA reads TGTGCCAGCAGCTTCTATGGACAGGGGTACGAGCAGTACTTC. V is TRBV5-6 and J is TRBJ2-7; TRBD1 agrees at 9 bases. Germline V lookup: CDR1 SGHDT, CDR2 YYEEEE. V shed 2 bases, J shed 4 bases, and the junction held 4 bases outside the gene matches. This CDR3 comprises 14 residues.

This chain connects TRBV6-6 to TRBJ1-2; D perhaps matches TRBD1 (5 bases). The V and J ends lost 0 bases and 4 bases respectively, with 9 bases between them. Germline CDR1 is MNHNY and CDR2 is SVGAGI (reference sequence). The length of the CDR3 is 14 residues. In nucleotides, the CDR3 is TGTGCCAGCAGTTACTCCGGGCAGGGCTATGGCTACACCTTC. Amino acid sequence: CASSYSGQGYGYTF.

The V call is TRBV7-9, the J call TRBJ2-7, with no clear D. The CDR3 spans 13 residues. V was shortened by 3 bases and J by 2 bases, with 8 bases between the two germline ends. CDR1 SEHNR and CDR2 FQNEAQ come from the germline V gene (reference sequence). The DNA for the CDR3 is TGTGCCAGCAGCTTTCAGTCCACCTACGAGCAGTACTTC. Amino acids: CASSFQSTYEQYF. The full variable domain, rest sourced from reference TRBV7-9 and TRBJ2-7, is DTGVSQNPRHKITKRGQNVTFRCDPISEHNRLYWYRQTLGQGPEFLTYFQNEAQLEKSRLLSDRFSAERPKGSFSTLEIQRTEQGDSAMYLCASSFQSTYEQYFGPGTRLTVT.

V gene TRBV7-9 combines with J gene TRBJ1-1; D gene ambiguous. Trimming removed 2 bases from V and 0 bases from J, with 10 bases in between. The CDR3 totals 15 residues. Germline loops: CDR1 SEHNR, CDR2 FQNEAQ (reference sequence). DNA for the CDR3: TGTGCCAGCAGCTTATCCGGCCAGGTGAACACTGAAGCTTTCTTT. Translation gives CASSLSGQVNTEAFF.